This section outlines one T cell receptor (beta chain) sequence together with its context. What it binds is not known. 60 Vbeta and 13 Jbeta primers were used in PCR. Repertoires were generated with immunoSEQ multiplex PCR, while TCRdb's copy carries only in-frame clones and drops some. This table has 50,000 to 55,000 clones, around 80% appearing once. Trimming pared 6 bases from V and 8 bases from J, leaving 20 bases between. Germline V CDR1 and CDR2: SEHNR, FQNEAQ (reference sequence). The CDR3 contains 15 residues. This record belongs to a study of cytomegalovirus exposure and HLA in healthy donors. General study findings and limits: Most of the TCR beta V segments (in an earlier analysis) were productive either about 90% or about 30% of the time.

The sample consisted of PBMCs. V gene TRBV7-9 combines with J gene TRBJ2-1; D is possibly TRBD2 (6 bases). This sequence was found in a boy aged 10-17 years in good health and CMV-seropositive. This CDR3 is CASSGGHKLVDEQFF. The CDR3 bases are TGTGCCAGCAGTGGAGGGCATAAGTTAGTTGATGAGCAGTTCTTC. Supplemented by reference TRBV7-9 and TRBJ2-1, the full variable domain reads DTGVSQNPRHKITKRGQNVTFRCDPISEHNRLYWYRQTLGQGPEFLTYFQNEAQLEKSRLLSDRFSAERPKGSFSTLEIQRTEQGDSAMYLCASSGGHKLVDEQFFGPGTRLTVL.